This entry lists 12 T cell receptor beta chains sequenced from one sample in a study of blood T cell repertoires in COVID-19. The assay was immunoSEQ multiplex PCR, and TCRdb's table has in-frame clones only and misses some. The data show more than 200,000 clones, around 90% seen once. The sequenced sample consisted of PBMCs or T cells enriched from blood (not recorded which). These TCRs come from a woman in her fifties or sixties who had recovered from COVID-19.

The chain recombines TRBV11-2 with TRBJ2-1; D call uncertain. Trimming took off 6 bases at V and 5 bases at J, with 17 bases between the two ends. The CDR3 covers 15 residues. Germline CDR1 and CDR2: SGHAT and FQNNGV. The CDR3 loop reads CASSSRAGFHNEQFF. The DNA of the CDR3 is TGTGCCAGCAGTTCACGTGCCGGGTTCCACAATGAGCAGTTCTTC.

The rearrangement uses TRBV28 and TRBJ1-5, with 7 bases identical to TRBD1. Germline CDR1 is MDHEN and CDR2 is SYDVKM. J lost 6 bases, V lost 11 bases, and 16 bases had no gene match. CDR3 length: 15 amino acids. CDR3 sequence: CAARLTGARGQPQHF. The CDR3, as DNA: TGTGCCGCCCGATTAACAGGGGCTCGGGGTCAGCCCCAGCATTTT.

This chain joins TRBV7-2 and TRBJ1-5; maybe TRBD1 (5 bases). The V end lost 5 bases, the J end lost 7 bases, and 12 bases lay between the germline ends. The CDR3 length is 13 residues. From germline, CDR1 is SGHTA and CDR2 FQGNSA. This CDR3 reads CASSPYRGQPQHF. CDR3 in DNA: TGTGCCAGCAGCCCGTATCGGGGGCAGCCCCAGCATTTT.

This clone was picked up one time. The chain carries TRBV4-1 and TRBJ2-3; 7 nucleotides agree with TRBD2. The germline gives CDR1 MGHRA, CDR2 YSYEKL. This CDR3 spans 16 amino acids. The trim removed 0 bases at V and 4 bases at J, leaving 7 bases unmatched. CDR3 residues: CASSQDGSSGPDTQYF. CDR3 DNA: TGCGCCAGCAGCCAAGATGGGTCTAGCGGCCCAGATACGCAGTATTTT.

The CDR3 here is CASSGRQLSQPQHF. CDR3 DNA: TGTGCCAGCAGTGGCCGACAACTTTCTCAGCCCCAGCATTTT. V usage is TRBV28 and J usage is TRBJ1-5, with no clear D. The CDR3 extends over 14 amino acids. Germline V gene lookup returns CDR1 MDHEN and CDR2 SYDVKM. Trimming took off 5 bases at V and 6 bases at J, with 14 bases between the two ends.

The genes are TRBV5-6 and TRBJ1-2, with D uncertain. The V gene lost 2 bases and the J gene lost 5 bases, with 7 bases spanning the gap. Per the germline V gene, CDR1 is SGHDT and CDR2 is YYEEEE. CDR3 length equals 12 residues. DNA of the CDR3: TGTGCCAGCAGCTTTCCTTCGTATGGCTACACCTTC. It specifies CASSFPSYGYTF.

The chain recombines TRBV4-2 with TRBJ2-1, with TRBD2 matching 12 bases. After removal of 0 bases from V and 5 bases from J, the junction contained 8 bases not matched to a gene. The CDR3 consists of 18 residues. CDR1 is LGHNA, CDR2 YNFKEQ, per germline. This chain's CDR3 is CASSQDESGLAGHNEQFF. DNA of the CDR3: TGTGCCAGCAGCCAAGATGAGTCGGGACTAGCGGGTCACAATGAGCAGTTCTTC.

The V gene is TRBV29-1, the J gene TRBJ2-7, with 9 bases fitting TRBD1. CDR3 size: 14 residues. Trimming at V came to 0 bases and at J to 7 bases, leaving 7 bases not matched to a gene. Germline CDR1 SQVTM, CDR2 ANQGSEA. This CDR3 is CSVEDQNRGREQYF. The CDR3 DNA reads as TGCAGCGTTGAAGACCAAAACAGGGGGCGGGAGCAGTACTTC.

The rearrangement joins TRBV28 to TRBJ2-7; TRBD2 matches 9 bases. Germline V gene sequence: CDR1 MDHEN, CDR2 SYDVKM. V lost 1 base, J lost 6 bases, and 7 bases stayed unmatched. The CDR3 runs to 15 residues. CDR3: CASSLLASGKAEQYF. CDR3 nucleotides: TGTGCCAGCAGTTTATTGGCTAGCGGGAAGGCCGAGCAGTACTTC.

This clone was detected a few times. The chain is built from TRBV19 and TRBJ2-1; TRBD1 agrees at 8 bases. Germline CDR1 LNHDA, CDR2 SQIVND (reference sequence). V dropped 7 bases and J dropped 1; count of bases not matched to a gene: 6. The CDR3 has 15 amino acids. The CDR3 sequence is CASNPQGASYNEQFF. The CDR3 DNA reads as TGTGCCAGTAACCCCCAGGGGGCATCCTACAATGAGCAGTTCTTC.

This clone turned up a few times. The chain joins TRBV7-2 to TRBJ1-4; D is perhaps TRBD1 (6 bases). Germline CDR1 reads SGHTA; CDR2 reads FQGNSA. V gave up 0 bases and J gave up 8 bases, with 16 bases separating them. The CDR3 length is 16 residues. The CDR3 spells CASSLAFGQGQEKLFF. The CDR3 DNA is TGTGCCAGCAGCTTAGCGTTTGGTCAGGGACAAGAAAAACTGTTTTTT.

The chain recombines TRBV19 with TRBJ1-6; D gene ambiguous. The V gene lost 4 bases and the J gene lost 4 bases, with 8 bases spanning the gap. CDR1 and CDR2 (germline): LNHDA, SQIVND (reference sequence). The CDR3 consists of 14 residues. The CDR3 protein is CASSTGNYNSPLHF. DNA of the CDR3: TGTGCCAGTAGTACCGGGAATTATAATTCACCCCTCCACTTT.